Sequencing of this T cell receptor beta chain was carried out in a study of cytomegalovirus exposure and HLA in healthy donors (dated by TCRdb to the late 2010s). As for the study more broadly: An earlier analysis of fewer than 750 of the donors reported 276 Gb of sequence data and 100 million to 120 million unique TCR beta sequences obtained from about 179 million T cells. An early release that covered about 600 HLA-typed donors contained approximately 300 gigabases of sequencing data and about 93 million unique TCR sequences. Of the 300 to 500 genotyped donors, roughly 80% were placed in the genetic ancestry cluster associated with self-reported Caucasian donors. The study aimed to test whether cataloging public T cell receptors could reveal signatures of past pathogen exposure. The study profiled the T cell repertoires of some 610 subjects by immunosequencing and related them to cytomegalovirus serostatus. Besides the first cohort of around 670 subjects, a separate validation cohort made up of roughly 120 different subjects was used. The study combined high-throughput TCR immunosequencing, statistical association of individual TCRs with disease status, and machine learning to predict cytomegalovirus infection status. A later analysis re-analyzed previously published TCR beta repertoires from hundreds of donors and added high-resolution HLA genotyping to study TCR occurrence patterns. The later analysis used no new phenotypic data to find candidate immune exposures, relying instead on TCR beta sequences and their occurrence across donors. An earlier analysis of around 640 of the donors used high-throughput TCR beta sequencing to judge whether each TCR beta V gene segment behaved as functional or pseudogenic. Donor age, sex, ethnicity and CMV serostatus were compiled alongside the repertoire data. In a later genetic analysis, genome-wide SNP genotypes for about 65% of the 666 donors were used, and that subset was treated as a discovery cohort. All discovery cohort repertoires had been generated on a single sequencing platform. Both class I and class II loci were covered by HLA typing, at four-digit resolution. Typing coverage differed by locus: A, B, C, DRB1 and DQB1 were typed in roughly 620-640 donors, DQA1 in roughly 510, DPA1 in some 600, and DPB1 in 472. A few DR-DQ haplotypes were handled as single units for association and clustering because linkage in the cohort was strong. Across some 400 genotyped donors of the cohort, an average of about 220,000 unique TCR beta nucleotide sequences per donor were sequenced, and approximately 17% of those sequences were non-productive. What the research found in general, with its limitations: The cohort was sequenced for TCR beta chains only, and without alpha or paired-chain data the features that could be detected were limited. In a later analysis, most CMV-associated TCR beta chains were found to appear HLA-restricted, with HLA associations seemingly driven largely by CMV exposure. Roughly uniform sequencing depth across donors was assumed in presence/absence analyses, although this assumption may not hold. Some 15 rarely observed V segments, including chromosome 9 orphons, were excluded from the earlier analysis of several hundred of the donors because counts were too low. A further reported finding was that TCR beta sequences accurately predicted the HLA-A and HLA-B alleles for most subjects in the first cohort. A cluster of highly shared sequence variants was judged likely to represent a technical artifact of the sequencing pipeline. Compared with equally common non-associated chains, HLA-associated TCR beta chains in a later analysis were more clonally expanded and had lower generation probabilities. A total of around 150 TCR beta chains were listed by the study as associated with cytomegalovirus. At a false discovery rate of 0.05, a later analysis linked some 17,000 TCR beta sequences to specific HLA alleles. Cytomegalovirus status was reported to be diagnosed by the classifier with high specificity and sensitivity in both the original and validation cohorts. Correlated functional status among segregating V segments might be attributable to linkage disequilibrium, but an unknown experimental factor could not be ruled out. In a later genetic analysis, a missense DCLRE1C variant was associated with V-gene and J-gene trimming of TCR beta chains, and the association was replicated in an independent cohort. A few of the identified cytomegalovirus-associated TCR beta chains were confirmed in vitro to be specific for cytomegalovirus antigens. The authors suggested that the approach could potentially be generalized to other disease states and immunological phenotypes. Assigning TCR associations to individual alleles was difficult when HLA alleles, especially DR and DQ, strongly co-occurred. Some IMGT-functional V segments, including TRBV6-2 and TRBV6-3, could not be distinguished by the 87-base-pair reads and were therefore excluded. An earlier analysis of roughly 570 of the donors showed that most TCR beta V segments appeared in productive rearrangements either about 90% or about 30% of the time, which broadly matched IMGT annotations. For the cohort, immune exposure information was limited to CMV serostatus. Because HLA typing was missing for some donors at each locus, association tests included only the typed subset. Most TCR sequences were observed very rarely across donors, whereas some public TCRs were present in many individuals. In a later analysis, the rate of TCR association differed among HLA loci, with DRB1 alleles having the most associated TCRs and HLA-C alleles having the fewest. A later analysis reported that several top co-occurrence clusters appeared linked to parvovirus B19, influenza, CMV and Epstein-Barr virus. A later genetic analysis reported fewer N-insertions in productive TCRs among donors in an Asian-associated ancestry cluster than the roughly 690-donor mean.

From the germline V gene, CDR1 is SGHRS and CDR2 is YFSETQ. The CDR3, from cysteine to phenylalanine, totals 16 residues. Only the CDR3 DNA stays, 48 bases, in frame from base 1. The junction shows trimming of 0 bases on V and 9 bases on J, and the gene matches do not reach 11 bases of it. The cohort was made up of about 670 healthy bone marrow donors. All cohort members were sampled while nominally healthy, although unrecorded immune exposures were likely present. The donor was CMV seropositive and was included in the group of around 300 seropositive cohort members. Each donor provided a peripheral blood sample, and peripheral blood mononuclear cells were used for TCR beta sequencing. The Qiagen DNeasy Blood Extraction Kit was used to extract genomic DNA from the blood cell samples. With regard to this clone: The antigen this receptor binds is unknown. Base qualities are missing; no much larger clone stands one base away.

The library came from the immunoSEQ multiplex PCR assay. The multiplex PCR relied on a mix of 60 forward primers for TCR Vbeta segments and 13 reverse primers for TCR Jbeta segments. A multiplex PCR assay on genomic DNA amplified the CDR3 region of rearranged TCR beta genes. Amplified TCR beta libraries were sequenced as 87-base-pair reads on the Illumina HiSeq System. The original methods were these. In a later analysis, 70 million to 95 million unique TCR beta chains were counted across the 666 repertoires, and around 10 million of these chains were shared by at least two donors. To remove PCR and sequencing errors, raw reads were error-corrected and collapsed into unique sequences using a nearest-neighbor algorithm that merged closely related sequences. Alignment of CDR3 sequences to IMGT reference sequences was used to assign V, D and J gene segments. Each retained sequence needed at least a six-nucleotide match to both a V gene segment and a J gene segment. A rearrangement was called productive if the CDR3 had no stop codons and remained in frame with V and J, and every other rearrangement was called non-productive. Following IMGT convention, CDR3 was defined as the stretch from the second conserved V-encoded cysteine up to the conserved J-encoded phenylalanine. The earlier analysis of around 640 of the donors excluded sequences that lacked an unambiguous match to a single V gene segment. An earlier analysis of several hundred of the donors classified V segments as functional when productive rearrangements were above 56.7% and as segregating when the standard deviation between donors was above 5%. A statistical classification framework was developed to diagnose cytomegalovirus status using the catalog of TCR beta chain sequences. In a later analysis, V and J genes were assigned by comparing TCR nucleotide sequences against IMGT/GENE-DB human TR gene sequences. In a later analysis, CDR3 sequences and most-parsimonious VDJ recombination scenarios were assigned using the TCRdist pipeline. In a later analysis, every TCR beta chain was defined by the combination of its CDR3 amino acid sequence and its V-gene family, and reads without a unique V-gene family were dropped. A later analysis removed nearly 600 highly shared, low-generation-probability nucleotide sequences to deal with suspected cross-contamination and a sequencing artifact. In a later analysis, a clonal expansion index was calculated for each public chain from normalized within-repertoire ranks of inferred template counts. In a later analysis, generation probabilities were computed with a VDJ recombination model fitted to out-of-frame rearrangements, and the resulting probabilities were checked against IGoR. In a later analysis, hypergeometric tests were used to score TCR-TCR, TCR-HLA and TCR-CMV co-occurrence, with a repertoire-size bias correction applied to TCR pairs. False discovery rates were estimated in a later analysis by permuting HLA or CMV assignments 20 times. In a later analysis, co-occurring TCRs were grouped using DBSCAN, with TCRdist sequence similarity added in when clustering inside HLA-allele-positive subsets. Repertoires with fewer than 30,000 or more than 120,000 public chains, plus five repertoires with anomalous nucleotide sharing, were excluded from co-occurrence clustering. In TCRdb, the immuneACCESS table is reduced to in-frame sequences with V and J assigned. These tables do not hold every clone; where another copy was compared, an unresolved V gene accounts for under half, and the others remain unexplained. That table furnishes V, J and clone size, whereas the DNA furnished D and trimming. A total of 200,000 to 250,000 clones appear in this sample, 82% of them only once. In total, the top ten clones hold 5.4% of the sample.

The material sequenced was PBMCs. The clonotype originates from a woman aged 40 to 49 in good health and CMV-seropositive. Here the chain combines TRBV5-1 and TRBJ2-3; 9 bases in the junction line up with TRBD2. The CDR3 has the sequence CASSLDGRGGLETQYF. The DNA is as follows: TGCGCCAGCAGCTTGGATGGGCGGGGGGGATTGGAGACGCAGTATTTT. The CDR3 plus the reference TRBV5-1 and TRBJ2-3 genes for the other parts give the full variable domain: KAGVTQTPRYLIKTRGQQVTLSCSPISGHRSVSWYQQTPGQGLQFLFEYFSETQRNKGNFPGRFSGRQFSNSRSEMNVSTLELGDSALYLCASSLDGRGGLETQYFGPGTRLTVL.